Listed below are T cell receptor beta chains from one sample, sequenced in a study of cytomegalovirus exposure and HLA in healthy donors. The method was immunoSEQ multiplex PCR; TCRdb's version includes in-frame clones alone and lacks a portion of them. The sample yields 85,000 to 130,000 clones, roughly four fifths seen once. Sequencing was performed on PBMCs. The receptors stem from a man aged 50 or older in good health and CMV-seronegative. Each CDR3 is given with its conserved first and last residue. D genes are given only for firm matches. The listing skips clone size in some rows; elsewhere it reads once, few, many or a size class.

V gene,clone size,J gene,D gene,CDR3 DNA,CDR3 protein
TRBV5-1,-,TRBJ2-1,TRBD1,TGCGCCAGCAGCTTTGACAGGGGCTCCTACGATGAGCAGTTCTTC,CASSFDRGSYDEQFF
TRBV7-8,-,TRBJ2-7,-,TGTGCCAGCAGCAAACCGACAGGCTCAACCTACGAGCAGTACTTC,CASSKPTGSTYEQYF
TRBV14,once,TRBJ2-5,TRBD2,TGTGCCAGCAGCCAAGGACTAGCCGTCGAGACCCAGTACTTC,CASSQGLAVETQYF
TRBV5-6,-,TRBJ1-6,-,TGTGCCAGCAGTTCCGACAAACACGTATCCTATAATTCACCCCTCCACTTT,CASSSDKHVSYNSPLHF
TRBV19,-,TRBJ1-6,TRBD1,TGTGCCAGTAGTACCCCGGGACAGGGGGGTTCACCCCTCCACTTT,CASSTPGQGGSPLHF
TRBV11-1,few,TRBJ2-7,TRBD1,TGTGCCAGCAGCTTAATGTCAGGGGGCGAGCAGTACTTC,CASSLMSGGEQYF
TRBV10-1,-,TRBJ2-5,TRBD2,TGCGCCAGCAGTACTAGCGGGGGGCTGGAGACCCAGTACTTC,CASSTSGGLETQYF
TRBV11-2,-,TRBJ2-1,TRBD2,TGTGCCAGCAAGGGGGCGGCTAGCGGGGGATATAGAAATGAGCAGTTCTTC,CASKGAASGGYRNEQFF
TRBV30,-,TRBJ1-2,TRBD1,TGTGCCTGGAGTGTATCCCGCGGACAGGGGAGAGGTGGCTATGGCTACACCTTC,CAWSVSRGQGRGGYGYTF
TRBV27,-,TRBJ1-1,-,TGTGCCAGCAGTTTAAACTCGAACACTGAAGCTTTCTTT,CASSLNSNTEAFF
TRBV7-8,-,TRBJ2-1,-,TGTGCCAGCAGCTTAGGTTTGGGGGGTTTCAATGAGCAGTTCTTC,CASSLGLGGFNEQFF
TRBV30,-,TRBJ1-1,-,TGTGCCTGGAGTCAGGGTCCAGACACTGAAGCTTTCTTT,CAWSQGPDTEAFF
TRBV5-1,-,TRBJ2-4,TRBD2,TGCGCCAGCAGCTTGGCGGGGGGACGTACGGCCAAAAACATTCAGTACTTC,CASSLAGGRTAKNIQYF
TRBV6-5,-,TRBJ1-2,TRBD1,TGTGCCAGCAGTTACTCGGTGACAGGGGTGGCGGGCTACACCTTC,CASSYSVTGVAGYTF
TRBV29-1,-,TRBJ1-4,-,TGCAGCTCCCAGGAGGGGGAAAAACTGTTTTTT,CSSQEGEKLFF
TRBV29-1,-,TRBJ2-1,TRBD1,TGCAGCGTTCCCGGGACAGGGGGTAACAATGAGCAGTTCTTC,CSVPGTGGNNEQFF
TRBV5-1,-,TRBJ2-5,-,TGCGCCAGCAGCCAGGACTTGTACCAAGAGACCCAGTACTTC,CASSQDLYQETQYF
TRBV27,-,TRBJ1-1,TRBD1,TGTGCCAGCAGTTACAGGGGGCTTACTGAAGCTTTCTTT,CASSYRGLTEAFF
TRBV4-2,-,TRBJ1-6,-,TGTGCCAGCAGCCAAGGAACACAGTTAAATTCACCCCTCCACTTT,CASSQGTQLNSPLHF
TRBV5-1,-,TRBJ1-5,TRBD1,TGCGCCAGCAGCTTGGACTCCGGGACAGGGGGCCAGCCCCAGCATTTT,CASSLDSGTGGQPQHF
TRBV30,-,TRBJ1-2,-,TGTGCCTGGAGTGTACTGGAGGGGATAGGGTATGGCTACACCTTC,CAWSVLEGIGYGYTF
TRBV10-3,-,TRBJ1-2,TRBD1,TGTGCCATCAGTGAGTCAGGGGGGACAGCTAACTATGGCTACACCTTC,CAISESGGTANYGYTF
TRBV6-1,-,TRBJ1-2,TRBD1,TGTGCCAGCAGTCTATCCAGAGGGGGCCCGTATGGCTACACCTTC,CASSLSRGGPYGYTF
TRBV7-9,-,TRBJ2-7,-,TGTGCCAGCAGCTTGGACAGACCCTACGAGCAGTACTTC,CASSLDRPYEQYF
TRBV19,once,TRBJ1-2,TRBD1,TGTGCCAGTAGTATTGACAGGGGCGGTGGCTACACCTTC,CASSIDRGGGYTF
TRBV29-1,-,TRBJ1-1,TRBD1,TGCAGCGCTCTCCGGGACAGGGCCTTTAGCACTGAAGCTTTCTTT,CSALRDRAFSTEAFF
TRBV25-1,-,TRBJ2-5,-,TGTGCCAGCAGTGAATTTCGGGGGACTCAAGGGGAGACCCAGTACTTC,CASSEFRGTQGETQYF
TRBV27,-,TRBJ2-7,-,TGTGCCAGCAGTTTAGATCCCAGCTCCTACGAGCAGTACTTC,CASSLDPSSYEQYF
TRBV15,-,TRBJ2-2,-,TGTGCCACCAGCAGAGACTTCCGGGGGGAGCTGTTTTTT,CATSRDFRGELFF
TRBV28,-,TRBJ1-6,-,TGTGCCAGCACCCTTACCAGGGGTACACCCCTCCACTTT,CASTLTRGTPLHF
TRBV6-4,-,TRBJ2-1,TRBD2,TGTGCCACCCAGCGGGGGGCATACAATGAGCAGTTCTTC,CATQRGAYNEQFF
TRBV5-1,-,TRBJ1-1,TRBD1,TGCGCCAGCAGTGTGAGGGGGCACAGTGAAGCTTTCTTT,CASSVRGHSEAFF
TRBV28,-,TRBJ1-1,-,TGTGCCAGCAGTCCGATGACAGGAGGAAACACTGAAGCTTTCTTT,CASSPMTGGNTEAFF
TRBV5-6,once,TRBJ2-2,TRBD1,TGTGCCAGCAGCTTAAGGGGGGACAGGGACACCGGGGAGCTGTTTTTT,CASSLRGDRDTGELFF
TRBV7-2,-,TRBJ1-2,-,TGTGCCAGCAGCTCGTCCCCGAGAAACTATGGCTACACCTTC,CASSSSPRNYGYTF
TRBV6-5,-,TRBJ1-3,-,TGTGCCAGCCGGGTCCTGAGCTCTGGAAACACCATATATTTT,CASRVLSSGNTIYF
TRBV4-2,-,TRBJ2-1,-,TGTGCCAGCAGCCAATCTTTCGACAGCTACAATGAGCAGTTCTTC,CASSQSFDSYNEQFF
TRBV7-2,-,TRBJ1-4,TRBD1,TGTGCCAGCAGCCTCCAGACAGGGCTCAATGAAAAACTGTTTTTT,CASSLQTGLNEKLFF
TRBV9,-,TRBJ2-2,-,TGTGCCAGCAGCCAAGAGGGACTCAGCATCGGGGAGCTGTTTTTT,CASSQEGLSIGELFF
TRBV13,once,TRBJ2-5,-,TGTGCCAGCAGCGCTGGACTAGACAGGATCGGAGAGACCCAGTACTTC,CASSAGLDRIGETQYF
TRBV7-3,-,TRBJ1-1,-,TGTGCCAGCAGCTCCACGCTAGACACTGAAGCTTTCTTT,CASSSTLDTEAFF
TRBV6-1,-,TRBJ2-3,-,TGTGCCAGCAGTGAGGGACTGGACCAGGATACGCAGTATTTT,CASSEGLDQDTQYF
TRBV5-4,-,TRBJ2-3,-,TGTGCCAGCAGCTTGGCCAAGGGGGATACGCAGTATTTT,CASSLAKGDTQYF
TRBV6-1,-,TRBJ2-2,-,TGTGCCAGCAGTGAACTCGGCAGGGGGAACACCGGGGAGCTGTTTTTT,CASSELGRGNTGELFF
TRBV7-9,-,TRBJ2-3,-,TGTGCCAGCAGCTTAGCTTCCGGGGGTGCGCATACGCAGTATTTT,CASSLASGGAHTQYF